A selection of T cell receptor beta chains follows, all from one sample in a study of response to subunit inactivated influenza vaccine. TCRdb redid the calling of the RT-PCR reads with MiXCR, one entry per CDR3 protein. The sample has more than 250,000 distinct CDR3 sequences; 21% are singletons. The sample was PBMCs from blood, taken about 20 months after vaccination. The receptors shown here come from a man aged 45 to 70 who received an inactivated influenza vaccine. Each CDR3 is given with its conserved first and last residue. D genes are given only for firm matches. Size tells how often a clone was seen (once, few, many) or the class of an expanded clone, and some rows leave it out.

CDR3aa | CDR3nt | d_gene | abundance | j_gene | v_gene
CSVERRGSDSGNTIYF | TGCAGCGTTGAACGACGGGGGTCCGACTCTGGAAACACCATATATTTT | - | - | TRBJ1-3 | TRBV29-1
CSAIAGLRQPQHF | TGCAGTGCTATTGCAGGGCTAAGGCAGCCCCAGCATTTT | - | - | TRBJ1-5 | TRBV20-1
CASSPPNLALRETQYF | TGTGCCAGCTCACCACCGAACCTAGCGCTGAGAGAGACCCAGTACTTC | - | - | TRBJ2-5 | TRBV18
CASSPLGLDSHYTEAFF | TGTGCCAGCTCACCACTGGGTCTGGACTCCCATTATACTGAAGCTTTCTTT | - | - | TRBJ1-1 | TRBV18
CSVEAAGEVYNEQFF | TGCAGCGTTGAAGCAGCCGGAGAGGTTTACAATGAGCAGTTCTTC | - | - | TRBJ2-1 | TRBV29-1
CANDRASGNTIYF | TGTGCCAACGACAGGGCCTCTGGAAACACCATATATTTT | TRBD1 | few | TRBJ1-3 | TRBV12-3/TRBV12-4
CAFRDRGSGYTF | TGTGCCTTCCGGGACAGGGGCTCTGGCTACACCTTC | TRBD1 | - | TRBJ1-2 | TRBV10-3
CASSRGQGRQETQYF | TGTGCCAGCAGTAGGGGACAGGGACGTCAAGAGACCCAGTACTTC | TRBD1 | - | TRBJ2-5 | TRBV12-3/TRBV12-4
CASSQDRFPIYGYTF | TGTGCCAGCAGCCAAGACAGGTTCCCTATCTATGGCTACACCTTC | - | few | TRBJ1-2 | TRBV3-1
CASSFADGGNQPQHF | TGTGCCAGCAGCTTCGCTGACGGGGGTAATCAGCCCCAGCATTTT | - | few | TRBJ1-5 | TRBV11-2
CASSVNRGDSPLHF | TGCGCCAGCAGTGTCAACAGGGGCGATTCACCCCTCCACTTT | TRBD1 | - | TRBJ1-6 | TRBV4-3
CASSPQVSGTDTQYF | TGTGCCAGCAGCCCCCAAGTCTCTGGCACAGATACGCAGTATTTT | - | - | TRBJ2-3 | TRBV7-2
CASSPRTAAGTEAFF | TGCGCCAGCAGCCCCAGGACGGCCGCGGGAACTGAAGCTTTCTTT | - | - | TRBJ1-1 | TRBV5-1
CASSRRAGTGYNEQFF | TGTGCCAGCAGCCGGAGGGCCGGGACAGGATACAATGAGCAGTTCTTC | TRBD1 | - | TRBJ2-1 | TRBV7-2
CASSEATDTQYF | TGCGCCAGCAGTGAAGCCACAGATACGCAGTATTTT | - | - | TRBJ2-3 | TRBV10-1
CSAPGQSSYEQYF | TGCAGTGCCCCGGGACAGTCCTCCTACGAGCAGTACTTC | TRBD1 | many | TRBJ2-7 | TRBV20-1
CISVSEALLGPKGTQHF | - | - | few | TRBJ1-5 | TRBV7-5
CASKRFSYNSPLHF | TGTGCCAGCAAGCGGTTCTCCTATAATTCACCCCTCCACTTT | - | many | TRBJ1-6 | TRBV12-3/TRBV12-4
CASSFRTGVMNTEAFF | TGCGCCAGCAGCTTTAGGACAGGGGTCATGAACACTGAAGCTTTCTTT | TRBD1 | few | TRBJ1-1 | TRBV5-1
CSARDGTTQEQFF | TGCAGTGCTAGAGATGGGACTACCCAAGAGCAGTTCTTC | TRBD2 | - | TRBJ2-1 | TRBV20-1
CASSLVTGFYNEQYF | TGCGCCAGCAGCTTGGTCACAGGGTTCTACAACGAGCAGTACTTC | - | - | TRBJ2-7 | TRBV5-1
CASSHLPQGTTEAFF | TGCGCCAGCAGCCACCTTCCCCAGGGGACCACTGAAGCTTTCTTT | - | many | TRBJ1-1 | TRBV4-3
CASGIYGQGSYGYTF | TGTGCCAGCGGCATTTATGGACAGGGGAGCTATGGCTACACCTTC | TRBD1 | - | TRBJ1-2 | TRBV5-6
CASSERHSEKLFF | TGTGCCAGCAGTGAAAGGCACTCTGAAAAACTGTTTTTT | - | - | TRBJ1-4 | TRBV6-1
CASSLGGGARETQYF | TGTGCCAGCAGCTTAGGAGGGGGCGCCCGGGAGACCCAGTACTTC | TRBD1 | - | TRBJ2-5 | TRBV7-2
CASSLDQGSSPLHF | TGTGCCAGCAGCTTAGACCAGGGGAGCTCACCCCTCCACTTT | - | few | TRBJ1-6 | TRBV7-2
CASKFPGGNTEAFF | TGTGCCAGCAAATTTCCAGGGGGGAACACTGAAGCTTTCTTT | TRBD1 | few | TRBJ1-1 | TRBV6-1
CASSLSPLSGEQYF | TGCGCCAGCAGCTTGTCCCCACTAAGTGGAGAGCAGTACTTC | - | - | TRBJ2-7 | TRBV5-1
CSARGQGIDEQFF | TGCAGTGCCCGGGGACAGGGGATCGATGAGCAGTTCTTC | TRBD1 | - | TRBJ2-1 | TRBV20-1
CSGSTSKGSGGYTF | TGCAGCGGGAGCACTTCTAAGGGTTCGGGCGGCTACACCTTC | - | - | TRBJ1-2 | TRBV29-1
CASANPDVNTEAFF | TGTGCCAGTGCGAACCCGGACGTGAACACTGAAGCTTTCTTT | - | many | TRBJ1-1 | TRBV19
CASSGLGSYNEQFF | TGTGCCAGCAGCGGACTAGGCTCCTACAATGAGCAGTTCTTC | TRBD2 | - | TRBJ2-1 | TRBV6-2/TRBV6-3
CASSLAWGGGYTF | TGTGCCAGCAGCTTAGCATGGGGTGGCGGCTACACCTTC | - | many | TRBJ1-2 | TRBV7-9
CSAPPVGVIHNEQFF | TGCAGTGCGCCCCCAGTGGGGGTTATCCACAATGAGCAGTTCTTC | - | - | TRBJ2-1 | TRBV20-1
CASSAIDRASNQPQHF | TGTGCCAGCAGCGCCATCGACAGGGCTAGCAATCAGCCCCAGCATTTT | TRBD1 | - | TRBJ1-5 | TRBV7-6
CASSQVGVPAKETQYF | TGCGCCAGCAGCCAAGTGGGGGTTCCAGCCAAAGAGACCCAGTACTTC | - | - | TRBJ2-5 | TRBV4-1
CASRAGRSGANVLTF | TGTGCCAGCAGGGCAGGGAGATCTGGGGCCAACGTCCTGACTTTC | - | - | TRBJ2-6 | TRBV28
CASSHPLQGKAETQYF | TGTGCCAGCAGCCATCCCCTACAGGGGAAGGCAGAGACCCAGTACTTC | TRBD1 | - | TRBJ2-5 | TRBV5-6
CSAPGQGVYEQYF | TGCAGTGCTCCCGGACAGGGAGTCTACGAGCAGTACTTC | TRBD1 | - | TRBJ2-7 | TRBV20-1
CASSFRGPGEQYF | TGTGCCAGCAGTTTTAGGGGCCCGGGGGAGCAGTACTTC | - | - | TRBJ2-7 | TRBV27
CASSPDRDRKYNEQFF | TGTGCCAGCAGCCCTGACCGGGACAGGAAATACAATGAGCAGTTCTTC | TRBD1 | few | TRBJ2-1 | TRBV7-2
CSARDLGRLEETQYF | TGCAGTGCTAGAGATTTGGGAAGGTTAGAAGAGACCCAGTACTTC | - | - | TRBJ2-5 | TRBV20-1
CASSQVFGPEYEQYF | TGTGCCAGCAGCCAAGTTTTCGGGCCGGAATACGAGCAGTACTTC | - | - | TRBJ2-7 | TRBV3-1
CASSQLIGSYEQYF | TGTGCCAGCAGCCAACTCATTGGGTCCTACGAGCAGTACTTC | - | few | TRBJ2-7 | TRBV16
CASSLSQGTGNTIYF | TGTGCCAGCAGCTTATCGCAGGGCACCGGAAACACCATATATTTT | - | few | TRBJ1-3 | TRBV7-2
CSASTQALNSPLHF | TGCAGTGCTAGTACTCAGGCCTTGAATTCACCCCTCCACTTT | - | - | TRBJ1-6 | TRBV20-1
CASSSLAGGSNEQFF | TGTGCCAGCAGCTCGTTAGCGGGGGGGTCAAATGAGCAGTTCTTC | TRBD2 | few | TRBJ2-1 | TRBV11-2
CASSYSERIFSTDTQYF | TGTGCCAGCAGTTACTCCGAGCGGATATTTAGCACAGATACGCAGTATTTT | - | - | TRBJ2-3 | TRBV6-5
CSAREGGARYNQPQHF | TGCAGTGCTAGAGAAGGGGGGGCGCGGTACAATCAGCCCCAGCATTTT | - | - | TRBJ1-5 | TRBV20-1
CASSIFPALGNQPQHF | TGTGCCAGTAGTATCTTCCCGGCATTAGGCAATCAGCCCCAGCATTTT | - | few | TRBJ1-5 | TRBV19
CASSQSVSGGSNQPQHF | TGCGCCAGCAGTCAATCGGTTTCGGGGGGGAGCAATCAGCCCCAGCATTTT | - | few | TRBJ1-5 | TRBV23-1
CASRRVPGDTIYF | TGTGCCAGCAGGAGGGTACCCGGGGACACCATATATTTT | - | many | TRBJ1-3 | TRBV12-3/TRBV12-4